These T cell receptor beta chains were read from a single sample in a study of lymphopenia after photon versus proton radiotherapy. Profiling relied on immunoSEQ multiplex PCR, and the TCRdb table lists in-frame clones only, not all of them. The sample lists tens of thousands of clones, roughly 84% occurring once. This specimen was peripheral blood, taken from a patient treated with photon-based radiotherapy. The receptors were sampled from a man between 50 and 59 years old with gastric cancer. Both conserved end residues are part of each CDR3.

v_call	cdr3_length	j_call	cdr3_aa
TRBV30	13	TRBJ2-7	CAWRAIQGYEQYF
TRBV5-1	14	TRBJ1-1	CASSLWARNTEAFF
TRBV6-5	13	TRBJ1-1	CAISRWSDTEAFF
TRBV19	13	TRBJ1-2	CASSIGGFGGYTF
TRBV5-1	13	TRBJ2-3	CASSLGGLAEGYF
TRBV27	13	TRBJ2-4	CASIEQAGNIQYF
TRBV11-2	14	TRBJ2-3	CASSPQASTDTQYF
TRBV30	16	TRBJ1-4	CAWKRRRGATNEKLFF
TRBV30	15	TRBJ2-1	CAWSGTGRSYNEQFF
TRBV7-6	15	TRBJ2-3	CASSLVTGGTDTQYF
TRBV5-6	16	TRBJ1-5	CASSLFGQGNNQPQHF
TRBV19	13	TRBJ1-5	CASSIDPTVPQHF
TRBV5-1	14	TRBJ2-3	CASSLGGFTDTQYF
TRBV18	15	TRBJ2-1	CASSPVPTDHNEQFF
TRBV7-2	14	TRBJ1-5	CASSLGGGRQPQHF
TRBV29-1	16	TRBJ2-3	CSVGGLAGVSTDTQYF
TRBV2	13	TRBJ2-5	CASTPDIKETQYF
TRBV2	14	TRBJ2-7	CASSDNRIAYEQYF
TRBV5-4	15	TRBJ2-2	CASSWDSANTGELFF
TRBV7-2	16	TRBJ2-7	CASSTPGLAGPYEQYF
TRBV9	12	TRBJ1-2	CASSVGVGGYTF
TRBV29-1	11	TRBJ2-3	CSAQGASTQYF
TRBV4-3	15	TRBJ2-1	CASSQGTGGWNEQFF
TRBV5-4	13	TRBJ2-7	CASSLGGVSEQYF
TRBV5-1	14	TRBJ1-5	CASSLEQGDQPQHF
TRBV7-9	15	TRBJ2-7	CASSLVASGSYEQYF
TRBV28	15	TRBJ2-1	CASSWSVAGHNEQFF
TRBV9	13	TRBJ1-1	CASSEGGGTEAFF
TRBV2	16	TRBJ1-1	CASSPGTGRPNTEAFF
TRBV19	15	TRBJ1-5	CASSIESRGRQPQHF
TRBV6-1	19	TRBJ2-1	CASSELGTSGRYSYNEQFF
TRBV5-1	15	TRBJ2-2	CASSLTGANTGELFF
TRBV5-1	15	TRBJ2-5	CASSSGTSERETQYF